The 16 T cell receptor beta chains below were found in one sample sequenced in a study of T cells after yellow fever vaccination. One entry per CDR3 protein, called by TCRdb with MiXCR from the 5' RACE reads. Counted here are more than 200,000 distinct CDR3 sequences, more than 3.5% occurring once; the ten biggest clones make up 15% to 20%. The sequencing used PBMCs, collected 15 days after the yellow fever booster vaccination. These receptors all come from a man aged 18 to 29 who received the YFV17D yellow fever vaccine.

This clonotype was detected many times. J is TRBJ2-7 and V is TRBV20-1; 10 bases match TRBD2. In germline, CDR1 is DFQATT, CDR2 SNEGSKA (reference sequence). CDR3 length: 12 amino acids. With 5 bases clipped from V and 5 bases from J, the junction kept 3 bases outside the gene matches. CDR3 residues: CSAPLAGDEQYF. The CDR3 DNA sequence: TGCAGTGCTCCTCTAGCGGGGGACGAGCAGTACTTC.

This clonotype was counted at least ten times. The CDR3 coding sequence is TGCGCCAGCAGCTTGGATCCGGGAAACTATGGCTACACCTTC. Translated, it gives CASSLDPGNYGYTF. The chain recombines TRBV5-1 with TRBJ1-2, with D uncertain. Germline CDR1 is SGHRS and CDR2 is YFSETQ. V shed 0 bases and J shed 2 bases, with 8 bases lying between them. The length of the CDR3 is 14 residues.

J is TRBJ1-2 and V is TRBV6-4; 7 nucleotides align to TRBD1. Per germline, CDR1 MRHNA and CDR2 SNTAGT. This CDR3 is built from 13 residues. Trimming took 5 bases from V and 8 from J; bases not matched to a gene: 8. This chain's CDR3 is CASSPHPGQGYTF. CDR3 DNA: TGTGCCAGCAGTCCTCATCCGGGACAGGGCTACACCTTC.

The table lists this clonotype with many counts. V and J are TRBV7-9 and TRBJ2-3; D is perhaps TRBD2 (6 bases). The V and J ends lost 0 bases and 0 bases respectively, with 7 bases between them. Germline CDR1 is SEHNR and CDR2 is FQNEAQ (reference sequence). This CDR3 is 15 amino acids long. CDR3 sequence reads: CASSLARGSTDTQYF. The CDR3 DNA follows: TGTGCCAGCAGCTTAGCTCGGGGGAGCACAGATACGCAGTATTTT. Full variable domain (remainder filled in from reference TRBV7-9 and TRBJ2-3): DTGVSQNPRHKITKRGQNVTFRCDPISEHNRLYWYRQTLGQGPEFLTYFQNEAQLEKSRLLSDRFSAERPKGSFSTLEIQRTEQGDSAMYLCASSLARGSTDTQYFGPGTRLTVL.

This clonotype was seen repeatedly, ten times or more. V is TRBV19 and J is TRBJ2-6; D may be TRBD1 (5 bases). CDR3 length: 16 amino acids. Per the germline V gene, CDR1 is LNHDA and CDR2 is SQIVND (reference sequence). V dropped 6 bases and J dropped 4 bases, with 16 bases sitting between them. CDR3 nucleotide sequence: TGTGCCAGTAGCGCACAGGTTCTGGGAGGGGCCAACGTCCTGACTTTC. Amino acid sequence: CASSAQVLGGANVLTF.

This clonotype came up many times. The rearrangement uses TRBV12-3 or TRBV12-4 and TRBJ1-3, with D unresolved. The CDR3 extends over 13 amino acids. Trimming pared 11 bases from V and 3 bases from J, leaving 14 bases between. This CDR3 reads CASRGGNGNTIYF. DNA of the CDR3: TGTGCCTCGAGAGGCGGGAATGGAAACACCATATATTTT.

This clonotype has ten or more counts. The chain joins TRBV4-1 to TRBJ1-5; TRBD1 is a possible D gene (5 bases). Germline loops: CDR1 MGHRA, CDR2 YSYEKL. Deletions cut 0 bases from V and 1 base from J, with 7 bases between. The CDR3 runs 15 residues. CDR3 DNA: TGCGCCAGCAGCCAAGACTGGGGCAGCAATCAGCCCCAGCATTTT. Translation: CASSQDWGSNQPQHF.

Ten or more counts support this clonotype. The chain combines TRBV29-1 with TRBJ1-1; D uncertain. This CDR3 comprises 11 residues. V dropped 6 bases and J dropped 0 bases, with 5 bases sitting between them. The germline CDR1 and CDR2 sequences are SQVTM and ANQGSEA. This CDR3 reads CSVKLNTEAFF. The CDR3 bases are TGCAGCGTCAAATTGAACACTGAAGCTTTCTTT.

At least ten counts were recorded for this clonotype. V is TRBV6-1 and J is TRBJ1-5; 9 positions match TRBD1. CDR1 and CDR2 (germline): MNHNS, SASEGT. V shed 3 bases, J shed 4 bases, and the junction held 7 bases outside the gene matches. The CDR3 loop spans 16 amino acids. Written as DNA, the CDR3 is TGTGCCAGCAGTGATCCGGGACAGGGCAAGAATCAGCCCCAGCATTTT. This encodes CASSDPGQGKNQPQHF.

This clonotype was observed at least ten times. V and J are TRBV20-1 and TRBJ1-1; 7 nucleotides line up with TRBD1. CDR1 is DFQATT, CDR2 SNEGSKA, per germline (reference sequence). This CDR3 spans 15 amino acids. V lost 0 bases, J lost 7 bases, and 11 bases stayed unmatched. CDR3 in amino acids: CSARDPARGLDEAFF. CDR3 nucleotides: TGCAGTGCTAGAGACCCAGCAAGGGGGCTGGATGAAGCTTTCTTT.

This clonotype was counted at least ten times. The CDR3 here is CASSFRSGGNKLNTGELFF. CDR3 bases: TGTGCCAGCAGTTTTAGGTCCGGGGGGAACAAATTGAACACCGGGGAGCTGTTTTTT. This chain uses TRBV12-3 or TRBV12-4 with TRBJ2-2; 7 bases fit TRBD2. After removal of 3 bases from V and 1 base from J, the junction contained 14 bases not matched to a gene. The CDR3 contains 19 residues.

This clonotype was counted at least ten times. The chain carries TRBV11-2 and TRBJ1-2; the D is unclear. V lost 1 base, J lost 1 base, and 7 bases lay in between. The CDR3 contains 14 residues. Germline CDR1 reads SGHAT; CDR2 reads FQNNGV. In DNA form, the CDR3 reads TGTGCCAGCAGCTTAGTCCCGGTTAACTATGGCTACACCTTC. Its translation: CASSLVPVNYGYTF.

This clonotype showed up many times. This rearrangement joins TRBV3-1 to TRBJ2-6, with D tentatively TRBD1 (6 bases). The germline V gene encodes CDR1 LGHDT and CDR2 YNNKEL (reference sequence). This CDR3 comprises 17 residues. Between the trimmed V and J ends, which lost 4 bases and 1 base, there was a span of 14 bases. CDR3 DNA sequence: TGTGCCAGCAGCCCCAGGGGCCGGAATTCTGGGGCCAACGTCCTGACTTTC. This codes for CASSPRGRNSGANVLTF.

The V and J genes are TRBV7-2 and TRBJ2-7; 16 bases match TRBD2. V was pared by 4 bases and J by 7 bases, with 7 bases of the junction left unmatched. Germline CDR1 and CDR2: SGHTA and FQGNSA. The CDR3 sequence is 16 residues long. CDR3 residues: CASSSQGLAGGREQYF. The CDR3 region has the DNA TGTGCCAGCAGCTCCCAGGGACTAGCGGGGGGGAGGGAGCAGTACTTC.

This clonotype was found many times. This CDR3 reads CSARGGAGNIQYF. DNA of the CDR3: TGCAGTGCTAGAGGGGGCGCAGGAAACATTCAGTACTTC. The rearrangement joins TRBV20-1 to TRBJ2-4; tentative D call: TRBD1 (5 bases). V gave up 1 base and J gave up 6 bases, with 10 bases separating them. This CDR3 comprises 13 residues. CDR1 is DFQATT, CDR2 SNEGSKA, per germline (reference sequence).

This clonotype was picked up many times. The V call is TRBV19, the J call TRBJ1-2, with 7 bases aligning to TRBD1. There are 13 residues in the CDR3. Germline V gene data show CDR1 as LNHDA and CDR2 as SQIVND (reference sequence). Trimming at V came to 3 bases and at J to 5 bases, leaving 3 bases not matched to a gene. CDR3 coding DNA: TGTGCCAGTAGTATCTGGGACAGTTATGGCTACACCTTC. Translating gives CASSIWDSYGYTF. Supplemented by reference TRBV19 and TRBJ1-2, the full variable domain reads DGGITQSPKYLFRKEGQNVTLSCEQNLNHDAMYWYRQDPGQGLRLIYYSQIVNDFQKGDIAEGYSVSREKKESFPLTVTSAQKNPTAFYLCASSIWDSYGYTFGSGTRLTVV.